The rows below give T cell receptor beta chains drawn from one sample of a study of preoperative IRX-2 immunotherapy in early breast cancer. Produced via immunoSEQ multiplex PCR; TCRdb's table is partial and in-frame only. This sample has approximately 28,000 clones, with around 80% found just once. This specimen consisted of lymph node tissue, obtained after IRX-2 immunotherapy. These receptors came from a human donor with breast cancer. Both conserved end residues are part of each CDR3. The D gene is left open where the match is weak. Rows give clone size only sometimes, using once, few, many, or a class for an expanded clone.

V gene	J gene	clone size	D gene	CDR3 DNA	CDR3 protein
TRBV18	TRBJ1-1	.	.	TGTGCCAGCTCACCACCGTGGAGGACTGAAGCTTTCTTT	CASSPPWRTEAFF
TRBV28	TRBJ1-4	.	.	TGTGCCAGCAGCCTAACCGCCAGAGGTAATGAAAAACTGTTTTTT	CASSLTARGNEKLFF
TRBV6-8	TRBJ1-1	once	.	TGTGCCAGCAGCTTCAACAGGATTCTTGAAGCTTTCTTT	CASSFNRILEAFF
TRBV29-1	TRBJ2-1	once	TRBD2	TGCAGCGTTGGACTAGCGGGAGGCTATGAGCAGTTCTTC	CSVGLAGGYEQFF
TRBV15	TRBJ1-2	few	TRBD1	TGTGCCACCAGCGCGAGCCTCCGGGACAGGGGACGTGGCTACACCTTC	CATSASLRDRGRGYTF
TRBV7-2	TRBJ2-4	.	TRBD2	TGTGCCAGCAGCTTAGCCCCCCCTTTAGCGGGAGGGGGTTCGGCCAAAAACATTCAGTACTTC	CASSLAPPLAGGGSAKNIQYF
TRBV28	TRBJ1-1	.	.	TGTGCCAGCAGTTTATGGAGCACTGAAGCTTTCTTT	CASSLWSTEAFF
TRBV19	TRBJ2-7	.	TRBD1	TGTGCCAGTAGTACCAAGACAGGGATTCGCTACGAGCAGTACTTC	CASSTKTGIRYEQYF
TRBV14	TRBJ2-2	.	.	TGTGCCAGCAGCCAGGGCCCAGGTCGAAGCACCGGGGAGCTATTTTTT	CASSQGPGRSTGELFF
TRBV11-3	TRBJ2-4	medium-sized	.	TGTGCCAGCAGCTCTCTCGGGGGGACAGGTTTTTTAGACGAAAACATTCAGTACTTC	CASSSLGGTGFLDENIQYF
TRBV6-8	TRBJ2-7	.	.	TGTGCCAGCAGTTACTCGAAGTCCTCTGGTTACGAGCAGTACTTC	CASSYSKSSGYEQYF
TRBV10-2	TRBJ2-1	once	.	TGCGCCAGCAGTGAGAGGTACAATGAGCAGTTCTTC	CASSERYNEQFF
TRBV30	TRBJ1-1	.	.	TGTGCCTGGAGAACAGGGTTTAACACTGAAGCTTTCTTT	CAWRTGFNTEAFF
TRBV6-8	TRBJ1-5	.	.	TGTGCCAGCAGTGCCAAGTGGGGGGCGGAGCAGCCCCAGCATTTT	CASSAKWGAEQPQHF
TRBV10-2	TRBJ2-3	once	.	TGCGCCAGCAGTCCCGTTTCTACACTGGGAGATACGCAGTATTTT	CASSPVSTLGDTQYF
TRBV11-3	TRBJ2-7	few	TRBD1	TGTGCCAGCAGCACAGGGGATAGGTCCTACGAGCAGTACTTC	CASSTGDRSYEQYF
TRBV7-7	TRBJ2-3	.	.	TGTGCCAGCAGCTTAGTGGGGATGGGCACAGATACGCAGTATTTT	CASSLVGMGTDTQYF
TRBV25-1	TRBJ1-5	.	.	TGTGCCAGCAAGCCCTCAGGGAACAATCAGCCCCAGCATTTT	CASKPSGNNQPQHF
TRBV5-1	TRBJ2-5	.	TRBD1	TGCGCCAGCAGCGCCACAGGGGGCGCATCTAGGGAGACCCAGTACTTC	CASSATGGASRETQYF
TRBV7-1	TRBJ2-3	.	.	TGTGCCAGCAGCTTAGCGGAAGGGAGACGCACAGATACGCAGTATTTT	CASSLAEGRRTDTQYF
TRBV11-3	TRBJ2-7	.	.	TGTGCCAGCAGCTACGGCACAGGACCCTACGAGCAGTACTTC	CASSYGTGPYEQYF
TRBV12-5	TRBJ2-4	.	.	TGTGCTAGTGGTTTGTGGGGGGGCAAAGCCAAAAACATTCAGTACTTC	CASGLWGGKAKNIQYF
TRBV7-1	TRBJ2-5	.	TRBD1	TGTGCCAGCGTACCACAGGGGACCGACCAAGAGACCCAGTACTTC	CASVPQGTDQETQYF
TRBV6-1	TRBJ2-1	few	TRBD2	TGTGCCAGCAGTGAAGACCTAGCGGGTCCATCCTACAATGAGCAGTTCTTC	CASSEDLAGPSYNEQFF
TRBV23-1	TRBJ1-1	.	.	TGCGCCAGCAGCCACATGTCTTGGGACACTGAAGCTTTCTTT	CASSHMSWDTEAFF
TRBV19	TRBJ1-2	.	.	TGTGCCAGTAAGCCTGCCGGGGCAGGGAATAGATATGGCTACACCTTC	CASKPAGAGNRYGYTF
TRBV5-1	TRBJ2-1	.	.	TGCGCCAGCAGCTCGGGTAGCGGCCCCTCACGGTCCAATGAGCAGTTCTTC	CASSSGSGPSRSNEQFF
TRBV10-1	TRBJ2-2	.	.	TGCGCCAGCAGGGCGGAAGGGGACACCGGGGAGCTGTTTTTT	CASRAEGDTGELFF
TRBV10-2	TRBJ2-3	.	.	TGCGCCAGTGGGGACACCGCCAGCACAGATACGCAGTATTTT	CASGDTASTDTQYF
TRBV6-8	TRBJ2-7	.	TRBD1	TGTGCCAGCAGTGACCGGGACAGAGTCTACGAGCAGTACTTC	CASSDRDRVYEQYF
TRBV11-3	TRBJ2-7	.	.	TGTGCCAGCAGCTTCCGGGACGGCCTTTACGAGCAGTACTTC	CASSFRDGLYEQYF
TRBV14	TRBJ2-2	.	TRBD2	TGTGCCAGCAGCCAAGCCCGAAGCGGGAGGTTAGGCACCGGGGAGCTGTTTTTT	CASSQARSGRLGTGELFF
TRBV19	TRBJ1-1	.	.	TGTGCCAGTAAGGAACAGGAATCGAACACTGAAGCTTTCTTT	CASKEQESNTEAFF
TRBV7-7	TRBJ2-7	.	TRBD2	TGTGCCAGCAGCCAAGATCTGGCGGGAGTTACCTACGAGCAGTACTTC	CASSQDLAGVTYEQYF
TRBV14	TRBJ2-7	.	.	TGTGCCAGCAGCCCCAAAGGTTGGGACCCAAGCTCCTACGAGCAGTACTTC	CASSPKGWDPSSYEQYF
TRBV28	TRBJ2-5	.	TRBD1	TGTGCCAGCTCTGGCGAGGGGGCAGGGCAAGAGACCCAGTACTTC	CASSGEGAGQETQYF
TRBV9	TRBJ1-3	.	TRBD1	TGTGCCAGCAGCGTGACGACAGGGCAGACTGGAAACACCATATATTTT	CASSVTTGQTGNTIYF
TRBV29-1	TRBJ2-3	few	TRBD2	TGCAGCGTTGAAGGGCGGGAGGGCCAGGCAGATACGCAGTATTTT	CSVEGREGQADTQYF
TRBV11-3	TRBJ2-1	.	TRBD2	TGTGCCAGCAGCCCCTATAGCGGGTCAAGCTCCTACAATGAGCAGTTCTTC	CASSPYSGSSSYNEQFF
TRBV5-1	TRBJ2-7	.	.	TGCGCCAGCAGCTTCAGGGGAGGAACCTACGAGCAGTACTTC	CASSFRGGTYEQYF
TRBV30	TRBJ2-1	.	TRBD1	TGTGCCTGGAGTACCTGGGACAGGGAAGATGAGCAGTTCTTC	CAWSTWDREDEQFF
TRBV11-3	TRBJ2-7	medium-sized	.	TGTGCCAGCAGCTTAGTTCCAGGATCCTTCGAGCAGTACTTC	CASSLVPGSFEQYF
TRBV11-3	TRBJ2-1	few	.	TGTGCCAGCAGCAAGTTATCGGACAGCAATGAGCAGTTCTTC	CASSKLSDSNEQFF
TRBV6-8	TRBJ2-3	.	TRBD1	TGTGCCATCGGACAGGGGGATCGCACAGATACGCAGTATTTT	CAIGQGDRTDTQYF
TRBV6-8	TRBJ1-2	medium-sized	TRBD1	TGTGCCAGCAGACTCCGGGACAGCTATGGCTACACCTTC	CASRLRDSYGYTF
TRBV5-1	TRBJ2-1	.	.	TGCGCCAGCAGCTTGGCCTCGCGAAACAATGAGCAGTTCTTC	CASSLASRNNEQFF
TRBV1	TRBJ2-5	once	.	TGCGCCAGCAGCCCGGGACTAGCGGGAGCCGAAGAGACCCAGTACTTC	CASSPGLAGAEETQYF
TRBV14	TRBJ1-5	few	.	TGTGCCAGCAGCCAAGGCGTACATCAGCCCCAGCATTTT	CASSQGVHQPQHF
TRBV10-1	TRBJ2-3	.	TRBD2	TGCGCCAGCAGGCCAGGACTAGCGGGAGGTCGAGATACGCAGTATTTT	CASRPGLAGGRDTQYF
TRBV11-3	TRBJ2-2	few	.	TGTGCCAGCAGCTTGTCTGCGGGGCGGAACACCGGGGAGCTGTTTTTT	CASSLSAGRNTGELFF
TRBV28	TRBJ1-5	.	TRBD1	TGTGCCAGCAGTTCTCCGGGACAGCTAAATCAGCCCCAGCATTTT	CASSSPGQLNQPQHF
TRBV30	TRBJ2-7	.	TRBD1	TGTGCCAGCAGCTTAGGACAGGGGGGCGAGCAGTACTTC	CASSLGQGGEQYF
TRBV10-3	TRBJ2-7	few	TRBD2	TGTGCCATCAGTGAGTGGGGGGGGACCTCAGTGGACGAGCAGTACTTC	CAISEWGGTSVDEQYF
TRBV11-3	TRBJ1-1	few	TRBD1	TGTGCCAGCACCGAACTGGGGACAGGGTCCAATGAAGCTTTCTTT	CASTELGTGSNEAFF
TRBV30	TRBJ1-5	.	.	TGTGCCTGGACTGACGGACATAGCAATCAGCCCCAGCATTTT	CAWTDGHSNQPQHF
TRBV28	TRBJ2-1	.	.	TGTGCCAGCAGTTTTCCTAGCCTGGTTTCCAATGAGCAGTTCTTC	CASSFPSLVSNEQFF